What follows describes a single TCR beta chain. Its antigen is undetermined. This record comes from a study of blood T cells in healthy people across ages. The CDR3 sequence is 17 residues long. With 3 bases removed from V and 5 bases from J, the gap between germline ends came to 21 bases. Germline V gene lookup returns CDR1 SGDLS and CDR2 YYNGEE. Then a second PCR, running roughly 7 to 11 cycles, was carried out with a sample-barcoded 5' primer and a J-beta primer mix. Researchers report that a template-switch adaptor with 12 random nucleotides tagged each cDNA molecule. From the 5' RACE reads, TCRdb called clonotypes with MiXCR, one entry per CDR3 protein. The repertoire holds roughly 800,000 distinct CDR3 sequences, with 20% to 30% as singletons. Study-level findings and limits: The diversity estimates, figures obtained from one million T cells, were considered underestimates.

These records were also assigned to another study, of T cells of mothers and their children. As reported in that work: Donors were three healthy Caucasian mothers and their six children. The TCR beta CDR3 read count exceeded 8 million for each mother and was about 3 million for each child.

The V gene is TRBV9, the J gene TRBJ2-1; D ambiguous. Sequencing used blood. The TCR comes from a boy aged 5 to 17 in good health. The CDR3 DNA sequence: TGTGCCAGCAGCGCTTCCGGCCAGGTGGGTAGCAACAATGAGCAGTTCTTC. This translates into CASSASGQVGSNNEQFF.